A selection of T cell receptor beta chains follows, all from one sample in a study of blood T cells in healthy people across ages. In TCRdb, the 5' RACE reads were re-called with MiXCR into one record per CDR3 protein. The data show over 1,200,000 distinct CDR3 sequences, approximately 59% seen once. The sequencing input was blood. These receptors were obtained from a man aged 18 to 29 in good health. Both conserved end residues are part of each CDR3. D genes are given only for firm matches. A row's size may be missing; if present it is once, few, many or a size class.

CDR3aa: CSAREQGSHGYTF
CDR3nt: TGCAGTGCTAGAGAACAGGGGAGCCATGGCTACACCTTC
len: 13
v_gene: TRBV20-1
j_gene: TRBJ1-2
abundance: few
d_gene: TRBD1

CDR3aa: CASSYIGGLTDTQYF
CDR3nt: TGTGCCAGCAGTTACATCGGGGGCCTCACAGATACGCAGTATTTT
len: 15
v_gene: TRBV6-5
j_gene: TRBJ2-3
abundance: -
d_gene: -

CDR3aa: CSVEGTGYQETQYF
CDR3nt: TGCAGCGTTGAAGGGACAGGGTACCAAGAGACCCAGTACTTC
len: 14
v_gene: TRBV29-1
j_gene: TRBJ2-5
abundance: -
d_gene: TRBD1

CDR3aa: CASTLAGGLNEQFF
CDR3nt: TGTGCCAGCACCCTAGCGGGGGGGCTGAATGAGCAGTTCTTC
len: 14
v_gene: TRBV6-5
j_gene: TRBJ2-1
abundance: -
d_gene: TRBD2

CDR3aa: CASSLDALPTGEQYF
CDR3nt: TGTGCCAGCAGCTTAGACGCGCTCCCTACGGGGGAGCAGTACTTC
len: 15
v_gene: TRBV7-2
j_gene: TRBJ2-7
abundance: few
d_gene: -

CDR3aa: CASSSTSGSRSYEQYF
CDR3nt: TGTGCCAGCAGTTCAACTAGCGGGAGTAGGTCCTACGAGCAGTACTTC
len: 16
v_gene: TRBV6-5
j_gene: TRBJ2-7
abundance: few
d_gene: TRBD2

CDR3aa: CASSDWSGGHGNEQFF
CDR3nt: TGTGCCAGCAGTGACTGGTCCGGGGGGCACGGCAATGAGCAGTTCTTC
len: 16
v_gene: TRBV6-4
j_gene: TRBJ2-1
abundance: -
d_gene: -

CDR3aa: CASSYYAGGGYEQYF
CDR3nt: TGTGCCAGCAGTTACTATGCAGGGGGAGGCTACGAGCAGTACTTC
len: 15
v_gene: TRBV6-5
j_gene: TRBJ2-7
abundance: once
d_gene: -

CDR3aa: CAISEPGFYEQYF
CDR3nt: TGTGCCATCAGTGAGCCAGGATTCTACGAGCAGTACTTC
len: 13
v_gene: TRBV10-3
j_gene: TRBJ2-7
abundance: few
d_gene: -

CDR3aa: CASSLDGGTNQPQHF
CDR3nt: TGTGCCAGCAGTTTGGACGGGGGAACCAATCAGCCCCAGCATTTT
len: 15
v_gene: TRBV27
j_gene: TRBJ1-5
abundance: -
d_gene: -

CDR3aa: CASSLSVWTGGGEEQYF
CDR3nt: TGTGCCAGCAGTTTATCGGTATGGACAGGGGGCGGAGAGGAGCAGTACTTC
len: 17
v_gene: TRBV27
j_gene: TRBJ2-7
abundance: -
d_gene: TRBD1

CDR3aa: CASSGELAGDIQYF
CDR3nt: TGTGCCAGCAGCGGCGAACTAGCTGGGGACATTCAGTACTTC
len: 14
v_gene: TRBV9
j_gene: TRBJ2-4
abundance: -
d_gene: -

CDR3aa: CASRPGLPADTQYF
CDR3nt: TGTGCCAGCAGACCAGGACTACCCGCAGATACGCAGTATTTT
len: 14
v_gene: TRBV7-2
j_gene: TRBJ2-3
abundance: few
d_gene: -

CDR3aa: CSAQKETQYF
CDR3nt: TGCAGTGCGCAAAAAGAGACCCAGTACTTC
len: 10
v_gene: TRBV20-1
j_gene: TRBJ2-5
abundance: few
d_gene: -

CDR3aa: CASSLVSEGQYF
CDR3nt: TGTGCCAGCAGTTTAGTGTCGGAGGGTCAGTACTTC
len: 12
v_gene: TRBV12-3/TRBV12-4
j_gene: TRBJ2-4
abundance: few
d_gene: -